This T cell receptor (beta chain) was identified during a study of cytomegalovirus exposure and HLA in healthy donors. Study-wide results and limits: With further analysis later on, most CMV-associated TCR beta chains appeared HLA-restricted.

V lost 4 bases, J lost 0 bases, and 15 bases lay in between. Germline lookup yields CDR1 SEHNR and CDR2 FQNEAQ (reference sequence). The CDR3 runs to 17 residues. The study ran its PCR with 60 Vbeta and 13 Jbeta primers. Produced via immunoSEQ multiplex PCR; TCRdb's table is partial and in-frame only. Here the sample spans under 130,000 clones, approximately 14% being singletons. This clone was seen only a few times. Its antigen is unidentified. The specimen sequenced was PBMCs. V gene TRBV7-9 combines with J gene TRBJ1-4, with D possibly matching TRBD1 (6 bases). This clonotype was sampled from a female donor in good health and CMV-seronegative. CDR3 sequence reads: CASSSTGRGTTNEKLFF. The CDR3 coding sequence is TGTGCCAGCAGCTCGACCGGCAGGGGAACAACTAATGAAAAACTGTTTTTT.